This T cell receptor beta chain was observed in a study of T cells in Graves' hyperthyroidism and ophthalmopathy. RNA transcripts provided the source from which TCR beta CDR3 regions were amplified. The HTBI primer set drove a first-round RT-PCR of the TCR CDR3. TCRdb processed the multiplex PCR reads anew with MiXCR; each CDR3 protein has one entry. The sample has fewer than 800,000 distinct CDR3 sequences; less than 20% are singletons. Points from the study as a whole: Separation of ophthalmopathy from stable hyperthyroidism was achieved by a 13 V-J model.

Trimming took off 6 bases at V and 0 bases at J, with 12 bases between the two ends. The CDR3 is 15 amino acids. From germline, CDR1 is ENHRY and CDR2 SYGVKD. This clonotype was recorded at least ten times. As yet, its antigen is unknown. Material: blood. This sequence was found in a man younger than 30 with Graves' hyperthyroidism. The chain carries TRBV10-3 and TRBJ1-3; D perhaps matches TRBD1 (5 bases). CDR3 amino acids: CAIRSSGPSGNTIYF. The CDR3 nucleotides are TGTGCCATCAGGTCTTCGGGACCCTCTGGAAACACCATATATTTT.